This record covers a single T cell receptor (beta chain). No antigen is known for it. One end of the junction fails to match germline, which may point to a read error. Per the germline V gene, CDR1 is MNHEY and CDR2 is SVGAGI. The CDR3 has 17 amino acids. Relying on iRepertoire HTBI primers and Arm-PCR of CDR3 regions, the team built TCR beta libraries. TCRdb recomputed calls from the multiplex PCR reads with MiXCR, one row per CDR3 protein. The data contain about 400,000 distinct CDR3 sequences, about a fifth of them singletons. Noted time point: persistent/refractory GD, antithyroid drugs over 5 years with positive TRAb. Researchers made the TCR library from RNA that was extracted from PBMCs. This sample was taken from a study of regulatory T cells in long-lasting Graves disease. Study observations and caveats: With a few thousand shared public clonotypes, persistent patients exceeded new patients, who shared roughly 920.

This chain joins TRBV6-5 and TRBJ1-3; unclear D gene. The sequencing used peripheral blood mononuclear cells (PBMCs), collected when the disease was refractory, from a patient treated with antithyroid drugs. This receptor was identified in a female donor with Graves disease. The CDR3 bases are TGTACCAGCAGTTCCCCCTTAGGGCGCTCCGACGGAAACACCATATATTTT. Translating it yields CTSSSPLGRSDGNTIYF.